These 22 T cell receptor beta chains were sequenced from one sample in a study of stem cell transplantation in POMP-related autoinflammatory disease. TCRdb's copy holds only in-frame clones and misses some; the assay was immunoSEQ multiplex PCR. The table records some 26,000 clones, 82% of them present only once. The source material was CD4+ T cells from PBMCs, sampled before stem cell transplantation. The receptors come from a human donor with POMP-related autoinflammation and immune dysregulation (PRAID).

The chain couples TRBV9 to TRBJ2-7; TRBD2 aligns across 7 bases. V was clipped by 1 base and J by 1 base; unmatched bases: 8. The CDR3 length is 16 residues. The germline gives CDR1 SGDLS, CDR2 YYNGEE. The CDR3, as DNA: TGTGCCAGCAGCGTACCTGGACTAGTGGCGTCCTACGAGCAGTACTTC. Translation: CASSVPGLVASYEQYF.

The V and J genes are TRBV7-2 and TRBJ2-3; 8 bases are shared with TRBD2. The V gene's germline CDR1 is SGHTA and CDR2 FQGNSA. V lost 2 bases, J lost 4 bases, and 14 bases stayed unmatched. The CDR3 loop spans 18 amino acids. The chain's CDR3 is CASSLRLTGGVNSDTQYF. The CDR3 DNA sequence: TGTGCCAGCAGCTTAAGGTTGACCGGGGGGGTTAACTCAGATACGCAGTATTTT. Complete variable domain (other parts from reference TRBV7-2 and TRBJ2-3): GAGVSQSPSNKVTEKGKDVELRCDPISGHTALYWYRQSLGQGLEFLIYFQGNSAPDKSGLPSDRFSAERTGGSVSTLTIQRTQQEDSAVYLCASSLRLTGGVNSDTQYFGPGTRLTVL.

The CDR3 nucleotides read TGTGCCAGCAGCTGGGACAGGAAGGAGACCCAGTACTTC. This encodes CASSWDRKETQYF. The chain has TRBV7-7 and TRBJ2-5, with TRBD1 identical over 8 bases. Germline assignment: CDR1 SSHAT and CDR2 FNYEAQ (reference sequence). The CDR3 consists of 13 residues. Trimming took 4 bases from V and 5 from J; bases not matched to a gene: 3.

V is TRBV28 and J is TRBJ1-4, with D tentatively TRBD1 (5 bases). Trimming shortened V by 3 bases and J by 8 bases, and 13 bases separated the two germline ends. The CDR3 runs to 14 residues. CDR1 MDHEN and CDR2 SYDVKM come from the germline V gene. CDR3 amino acids: CASSFWGEREKLFF. The CDR3 coding sequence is TGTGCCAGCAGTTTCTGGGGGGAAAGGGAAAAACTGTTTTTT.

The chain has TRBV18 and TRBJ2-5; 10 bases are a match to TRBD2. V lost 2 bases, J lost 9 bases, and 9 bases stayed unmatched. Germline V gives CDR1 KGHSH, CDR2 LQKENI. The CDR3 is 15 amino acids. CDR3 amino acids: CASSPTSGRAQAQYF. The CDR3 bases are TGTGCCAGCTCACCAACAAGCGGGAGGGCTCAGGCCCAGTACTTC.

The genes are TRBV5-4 and TRBJ1-6; 7 bases are shared with TRBD1. Germline V gene sequence: CDR1 SGHNT, CDR2 YYREEE (reference sequence). This CDR3 has 16 residues. V trimming: 6 bases; J trimming: 0 bases; junction bases outside the gene matches: 6. As DNA, the CDR3 is TGTGCCAGCAACCCCAGGGGGAGCTCCTATAATTCACCCCTCCACTTT. It specifies CASNPRGSSYNSPLHF. The full variable domain, rest sourced from reference TRBV5-4 and TRBJ1-6, is ETGVTQSPTHLIKTRGQQVTLRCSSQSGHNTVSWYQQALGQGPQFIFQYYREEENGRGNFPPRFSGLQFPNYSSELNVNALELDDSALYLCASNPRGSSYNSPLHFGNGTRLTVT.

The chain employs TRBV2 and TRBJ2-1; 8 bases fit TRBD2. The CDR3 is 18 amino acids. V lost 5 bases to trimming and J lost 10 bases; unmatched junction nucleotides: 22. The germline gives CDR1 SNHLY, CDR2 FYNNEI. CDR3 loop: CASSPGGGWREEIKEQFF. CDR3 DNA sequence: TGTGCCAGCAGTCCGGGCGGGGGCTGGCGGGAGGAGATAAAGGAGCAGTTCTTC.

The chain uses TRBV5-1 and TRBJ1-5, with unresolved D. From germline, CDR1 is SGHRS and CDR2 YFSETQ. The V end lost 0 bases, the J end lost 9 bases, and 16 bases lay between the germline ends. The CDR3 is 15 residues long. The CDR3 DNA reads TGCGCCAGCAGCTTGGAGGACGGCCGAACGGGGCCCCAGCATTTT. It translates to CASSLEDGRTGPQHF. Drawing the rest from reference TRBV5-1 and TRBJ1-5, the complete variable domain is KAGVTQTPRYLIKTRGQQVTLSCSPISGHRSVSWYQQTPGQGLQFLFEYFSETQRNKGNFPGRFSGRQFSNSRSEMNVSTLELGDSALYLCASSLEDGRTGPQHFGDGTRLSIL.

V is TRBV7-2 and J is TRBJ1-4; D not certain. The CDR3 runs to 14 residues. The V end was cut by 2 bases, the J end by 3 bases, with 7 bases between. Per germline, CDR1 SGHTA and CDR2 FQGNSA. DNA of the CDR3: TGTGCCAGCAGCTTATCCGCAGCTAATGAAAAACTGTTTTTT. It codes for CASSLSAANEKLFF.

The chain couples TRBV5-5 to TRBJ2-5; 8 bases map to TRBD2. Germline CDR1 and CDR2: SGHKS and YYEKEE (reference sequence). The CDR3 is made up of 14 amino acids. V was clipped by 2 bases and J by 5 bases; unmatched bases: 5. Here the CDR3 reads CASSFPAGGETQYF. The CDR3 region has the DNA TGTGCCAGCAGCTTCCCGGCGGGAGGTGAGACCCAGTACTTC.

The chain has TRBV4-1 and TRBJ2-3; D unclear. CDR1 is MGHRA and CDR2 is YSYEKL in the germline V gene. V lost 0 bases, J lost 6 bases, and 13 bases lay in between. This CDR3 region has 15 residues. The CDR3 is CASSQDRAHQDTQYF. DNA for the CDR3: TGCGCCAGCAGCCAAGATCGGGCGCACCAGGATACGCAGTATTTT.

The chain has TRBV7-9 and TRBJ1-5, with TRBD1 matching 8 bases. Germline CDR1 and CDR2: SEHNR and FQNEAQ (reference sequence). The CDR3 consists of 16 residues. J was trimmed by 3 bases and V by 5 bases; bases with no gene match: 9. The CDR3 DNA follows: TGTGCCAGCAGCCAAACAGGGGGTAGGGTCAATCAGCCCCAGCATTTT. It codes for CASSQTGGRVNQPQHF.

The chain combines TRBV6-5 with TRBJ1-4; the match to TRBD1 covers 9 bases. CDR3 size: 14 residues. The germline CDR1 and CDR2 sequences are MNHEY and SVGAGI. The trim removed 8 bases at V and 8 bases at J, leaving 9 bases unmatched. CDR3 nucleotide sequence: TGTGCCAGCCGTTCGACAGGGGGATACGAAAAACTGTTTTTT. Translating it yields CASRSTGGYEKLFF.

V is TRBV7-9 and J is TRBJ2-7; 11 bases are shared with TRBD2. Germline V gene data show CDR1 as SEHNR and CDR2 as FQNEAQ (reference sequence). CDR3 length equals 15 residues. V was pared by 0 bases and J by 4 bases, with 2 bases of the junction left unmatched. CDR3 region: CASSLASGRVYEQYF. The CDR3 nucleotides are TGTGCCAGCAGCTTAGCTAGCGGGAGGGTTTACGAGCAGTACTTC.

The chain couples TRBV19 to TRBJ2-3; TRBD1 might be the D (6 bases). V was trimmed by 5 bases and J by 2 bases, leaving 14 bases between them. This CDR3 is 15 amino acids long. Germline lookup yields CDR1 LNHDA and CDR2 SQIVND (reference sequence). The CDR3 DNA follows: TGTGCCAGTAGTCAAGGGCAGGGGTTCACAGATACGCAGTATTTT. Protein sequence: CASSQGQGFTDTQYF.

The chain employs TRBV11-2 and TRBJ1-1, with D perhaps TRBD1 (6 bases). Between the trimmed V and J ends, which lost 6 bases and 4 bases, there was a span of 12 bases. The CDR3 extends over 13 amino acids. CDR1 SGHAT and CDR2 FQNNGV come from the germline V gene. CDR3 DNA sequence: TGTGCCAGCAGGCGAGGAGGGGGCACTGAAGCTTTCTTT. Amino acids: CASRRGGGTEAFF.

The table lists this clone with a few counts. The chain joins TRBV11-2 to TRBJ1-6; no firm D call. The V and J ends lost 3 bases and 13 bases respectively, with 10 bases between them. Per germline, CDR1 SGHAT and CDR2 FQNNGV. This CDR3 is 12 amino acids long. In nucleotides, the CDR3 is TGTGCCAGCAGCTTCCCCTTCTCCCCCCTCCACTTT. Its translation is CASSFPFSPLHF.

The chain uses TRBV12-5 and TRBJ2-7; D call uncertain. Germline V gives CDR1 LGHNT, CDR2 FRNRAP. Trimming removed 5 bases from V and 0 bases from J, with 5 bases in between. CDR3 length equals 12 residues. CDR3 protein: CASGLISYEQYF. The CDR3 region has the DNA TGTGCTAGTGGTCTCATCTCCTACGAGCAGTACTTC. Full variable domain (missing parts from reference TRBV12-5 and TRBJ2-7): DARVTQTPRHKVTEMGQEVTMRCQPILGHNTVFWYRQTMMQGLELLAYFRNRAPLDDSGMPKDRFSAEMPDATLATLKIQPSEPRDSAVYFCASGLISYEQYFGPGTRLTVT.

The V gene is TRBV6-1, the J gene TRBJ2-1; D is ambiguous. CDR1 and CDR2 (germline): MNHNS, SASEGT. The CDR3 is 12 residues long. The V gene lost 6 bases and the J gene lost 8 bases, with 11 bases spanning the gap. CDR3 sequence reads: CASRDPLDEQFF. CDR3 nucleotides: TGTGCCAGCAGGGACCCACTGGATGAGCAGTTCTTC.

This clone was detected only a few times. V gene TRBV25-1 combines with J gene TRBJ1-3, with no clear D. The V end was cut by 4 bases, the J end by 2 bases, with 12 bases between. CDR3 size: 15 residues. Germline CDR1 and CDR2: MGHDK and SYGVNS. CDR3 in amino acids: CASSASDVPGNTIYF. CDR3 coding DNA: TGTGCCAGCAGTGCTTCTGACGTTCCTGGAAACACCATATATTTT.

The chain is built from TRBV29-1 and TRBJ2-7; tentative D call: TRBD1 (6 bases). V lost 7 bases to trimming and J lost 3 bases, with 16 bases between them. Germline loops: CDR1 SQVTM, CDR2 ANQGSEA. The CDR3 runs 13 residues. The CDR3 coding sequence is TGCAGCGCCGGAACAGGGCTCTACTACGAGCAGTACTTC. Its translation: CSAGTGLYYEQYF.

This clone was found a few times. This chain uses TRBV5-1 with TRBJ1-2; 8 nucleotides agree with TRBD1. CDR1 is SGHRS, CDR2 YFSETQ, per germline. The CDR3 consists of 12 residues. The V segment lost 5 bases and the J segment 6 bases; nucleotides outside the gene matches: 3. In nucleotides, the CDR3 is TGCGCCAGCAGGGACAGGGAAGATGGCTACACCTTC. It translates to CASRDREDGYTF.